The sequence of this T cell receptor (beta chain) was determined in a study of Ad26.COV2.S vaccination and SARS-CoV-2 variants. Treatment of the sample: 15 to 20 received Ad26.COV2.S at low or high dose, single or two shots; 5 received placebo; per-sample allocation not given. Samples were taken on day 63 after the first vaccine or placebo injection. The CDR3 spans 18 residues. Trimming left V 2 bases short and J 4 bases short, with 20 bases between. The germline CDR1 and CDR2 sequences are SEHNR and FQNEAQ (reference sequence). Profiled with immunoSEQ multiplex PCR; TCRdb holds only in-frame clones, not every one. The profile shows about 410,000 clones, roughly nine tenths of them singletons.

V usage is TRBV7-9 and J usage is TRBJ1-4; unclear D gene. This clonotype was sampled from a person between 18 and 65 years old who received the Ad26.COV2.S COVID-19 vaccine or a placebo. This specimen was peripheral blood, taken in a trial of Ad26.COV2.S vaccine versus placebo. In nucleotides, the CDR3 is TGTGCCAGCAGCTTATATTATAATCTTCGGCCCTATAATGAAAAACTGTTTTTT. Translation gives CASSLYYNLRPYNEKLFF.